This T cell receptor (beta chain) derives from a study of blood T cell repertoires in COVID-19. TCRdb's copy holds only in-frame clones and misses some; the assay was immunoSEQ multiplex PCR. The sample carries 140,000 to 150,000 clones, more than 75% recorded once. CDR3 length: 12 residues. CDR1 is SQVTM and CDR2 is ANQGSEA in the germline V gene. Trimming left V 3 bases short and J 8 bases short, with 11 bases between. The rearrangement joins TRBV29-1 to TRBJ2-1, with a possible D match to TRBD2 (6 bases). The TCR originated in a human donor with acute or convalescent COVID-19. The donor label of this sample is uncertain. Sequenced sample: peripheral blood. CDR3 protein: CSVDAGLDEQFF. For the CDR3, the DNA is TGCAGCGTTGACGCGGGATTGGATGAGCAGTTCTTC.